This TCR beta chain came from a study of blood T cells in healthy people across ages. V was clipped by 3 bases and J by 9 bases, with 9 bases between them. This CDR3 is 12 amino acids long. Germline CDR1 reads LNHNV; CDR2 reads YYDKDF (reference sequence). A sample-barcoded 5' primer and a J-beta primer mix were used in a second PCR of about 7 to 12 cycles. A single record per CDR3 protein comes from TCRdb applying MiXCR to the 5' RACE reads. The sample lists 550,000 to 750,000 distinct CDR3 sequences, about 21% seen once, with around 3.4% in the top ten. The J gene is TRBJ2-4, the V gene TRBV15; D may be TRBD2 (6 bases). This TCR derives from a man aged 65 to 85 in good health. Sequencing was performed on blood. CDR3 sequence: CATSSGEAIQYF. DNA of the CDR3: TGTGCCACCAGCAGCGGGGAGGCCATTCAGTACTTC.